The T cell receptor beta chain under discussion was sequenced for a study of cytomegalovirus exposure and HLA in healthy donors. Germline-derived CDR1 and CDR2 are LGHNA and YNFKEQ. With 1 base removed from V and 3 bases from J, the gap between germline ends came to 14 bases. CDR3 length equals 16 residues. Use of 60 Vbeta and 13 Jbeta primers characterized the PCR. How the authors handled the data: Later, tens of millions of unique TCR beta chains were counted in an analysis, and 8.5 million to 13 million of them were shared. Libraries were prepared by immunoSEQ multiplex PCR; TCRdb keeps only in-frame clonotypes and omits some of them. D and trimming were read from the DNA, whereas the V and J calls and clone size are those reported in that table. The sample gives 80,000 to 100,000 clones, roughly 72% of which show up once; about 22% is in the top ten. Study-level findings and limits: A previous analysis found most TCR beta V segments productive roughly 90% or roughly 30% of the time.

This clone was picked up a small number of times. Its antigen remains unknown. Other nucleotide sequences in the sample specify the same CDR3. This chain connects TRBV4-2 to TRBJ2-3; D may be TRBD1 (6 bases). Source material: PBMCs. The receptor comes from a man aged 25-40 years in good health and CMV-seropositive. The CDR3 DNA is TGTGCCAGCAGCCAAGTGGCAGGGGAATCTACAGATACGCAGTATTTT. Amino acid sequence: CASSQVAGESTDTQYF.